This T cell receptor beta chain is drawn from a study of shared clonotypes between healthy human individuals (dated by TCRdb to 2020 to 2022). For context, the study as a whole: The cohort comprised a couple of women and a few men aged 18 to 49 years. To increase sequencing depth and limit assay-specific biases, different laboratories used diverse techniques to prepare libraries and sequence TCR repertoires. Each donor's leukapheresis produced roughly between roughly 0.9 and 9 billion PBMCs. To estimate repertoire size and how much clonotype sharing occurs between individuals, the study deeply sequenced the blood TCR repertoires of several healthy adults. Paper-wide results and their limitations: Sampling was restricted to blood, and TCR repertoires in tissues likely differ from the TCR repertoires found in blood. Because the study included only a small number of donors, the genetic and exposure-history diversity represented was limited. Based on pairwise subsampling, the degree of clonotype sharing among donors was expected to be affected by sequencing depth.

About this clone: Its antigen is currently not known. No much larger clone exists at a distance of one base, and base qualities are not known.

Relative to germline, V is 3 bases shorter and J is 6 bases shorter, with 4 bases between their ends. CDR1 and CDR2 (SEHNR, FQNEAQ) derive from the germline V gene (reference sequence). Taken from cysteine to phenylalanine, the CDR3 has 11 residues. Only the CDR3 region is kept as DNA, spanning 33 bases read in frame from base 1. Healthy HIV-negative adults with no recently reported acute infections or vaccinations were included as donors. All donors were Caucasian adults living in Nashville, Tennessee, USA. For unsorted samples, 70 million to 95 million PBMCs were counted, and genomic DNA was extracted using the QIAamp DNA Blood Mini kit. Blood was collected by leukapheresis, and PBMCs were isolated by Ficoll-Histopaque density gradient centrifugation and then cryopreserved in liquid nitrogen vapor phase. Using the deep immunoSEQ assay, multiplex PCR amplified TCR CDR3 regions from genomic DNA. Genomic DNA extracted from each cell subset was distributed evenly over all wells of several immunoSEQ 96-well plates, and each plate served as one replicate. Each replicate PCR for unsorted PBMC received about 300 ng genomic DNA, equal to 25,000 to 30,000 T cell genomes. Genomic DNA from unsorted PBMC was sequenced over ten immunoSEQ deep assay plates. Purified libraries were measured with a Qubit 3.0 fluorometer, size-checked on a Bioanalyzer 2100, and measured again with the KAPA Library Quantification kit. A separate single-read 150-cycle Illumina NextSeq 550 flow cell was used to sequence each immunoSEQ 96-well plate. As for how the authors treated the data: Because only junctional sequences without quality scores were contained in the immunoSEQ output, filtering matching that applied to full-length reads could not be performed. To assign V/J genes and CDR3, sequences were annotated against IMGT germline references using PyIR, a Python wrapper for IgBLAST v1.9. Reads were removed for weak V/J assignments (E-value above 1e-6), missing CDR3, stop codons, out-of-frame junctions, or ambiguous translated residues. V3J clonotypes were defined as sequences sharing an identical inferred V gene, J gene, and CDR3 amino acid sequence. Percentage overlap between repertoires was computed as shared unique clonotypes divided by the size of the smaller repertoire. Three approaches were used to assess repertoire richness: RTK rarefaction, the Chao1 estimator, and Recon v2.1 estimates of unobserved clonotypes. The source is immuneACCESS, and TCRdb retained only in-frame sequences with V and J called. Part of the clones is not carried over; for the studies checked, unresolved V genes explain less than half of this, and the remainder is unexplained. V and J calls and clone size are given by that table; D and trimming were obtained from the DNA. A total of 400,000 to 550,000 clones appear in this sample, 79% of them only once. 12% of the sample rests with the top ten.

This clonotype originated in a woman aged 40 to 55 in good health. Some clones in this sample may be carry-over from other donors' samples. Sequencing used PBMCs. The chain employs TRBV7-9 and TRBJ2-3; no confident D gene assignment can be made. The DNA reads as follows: TGTGCCAGCAGCTTTGCGGATACGCAGTATTTT. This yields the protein CASSFADTQYF.